These T cell receptor beta chains were read from a single sample in a study of cytomegalovirus exposure and HLA in healthy donors. Produced via immunoSEQ multiplex PCR; TCRdb's table is partial and in-frame only. The sample lists about 89,000 clones; 76% were seen once. The material sequenced was PBMCs. The receptor source for this set is a male donor in good health and CMV-seronegative. CDR3s include the opening cysteine and the closing phenylalanine or tryptophan. The D gene is left open where the match is weak. Not every row has a clone size; where given, it reads once, few, many or a size class.

J,size,V,length,D,CDR3,DNA
TRBJ1-5,.,TRBV27,12,.,CASSFRGQPQHF,TGTGCCAGCAGCTTCAGGGGTCAGCCCCAGCATTTT
TRBJ1-1,few,TRBV6-5,15,.,CASSYSRQANTEAFF,TGTGCCAGCAGTTACTCGAGACAGGCGAACACTGAAGCTTTCTTT
TRBJ2-4,.,TRBV18,17,TRBD1,CASSPPGTDIAKNSQYF,TGTGCCAGCTCACCACCGGGGACAGACATAGCCAAAAACAGTCAGTACTTC
TRBJ1-1,.,TRBV6-4,13,.,CVSSDQLDTEAFF,TGTGTCAGCAGTGACCAACTAGACACTGAAGCTTTCTTT
TRBJ2-7,.,TRBV5-4,11,.,CASSLGGEQYF,TGTGCCAGCAGCTTGGGCGGCGAGCAGTACTTC
TRBJ2-5,.,TRBV5-1,15,TRBD1,CASSPQGQGTWEQYF,TGCGCCAGCAGCCCCCAGGGACAGGGTACTTGGGAGCAGTACTTC
TRBJ1-2,.,TRBV6-1,15,.,CAGSEGGGTSYGYTF,TGTGCCGGCAGTGAAGGCGGTGGAACAAGCTATGGCTACACCTTC
TRBJ1-2,.,TRBV6-5,14,TRBD1,CASSSPDRGLGYTF,TGTGCCAGCAGTTCGCCGGACAGGGGCCTAGGCTACACCTTC
TRBJ1-2,.,TRBV19,13,TRBD1,CASRMDRVYGYTF,TGTGCCAGTAGGATGGACAGGGTCTATGGCTACACCTTC
TRBJ1-5,.,TRBV2,13,.,CASRAPLNQPQHF,TGTGCCAGCAGGGCACCTCTCAATCAGCCCCAGCATTTT
TRBJ2-3,.,TRBV18,15,TRBD2,CASSRLAASTDTQYF,TGTGCCAGCTCACGACTAGCGGCTAGCACAGATACGCAGTATTTT
TRBJ1-2,.,TRBV18,14,.,CASSPNRDTYGYTF,TGTGCCAGCTCACCCAACCGGGACACCTATGGCTACACCTTC
TRBJ2-2,.,TRBV9,16,.,CASSVSLGGNTGELFF,TGTGCCAGCAGCGTAAGCTTGGGAGGAAACACCGGGGAGCTGTTTTTT
TRBJ2-3,.,TRBV5-1,17,TRBD2,CASSLPLAGGPSNTQYF,TGCGCCAGCAGCCTTCCACTAGCGGGAGGGCCGTCGAATACGCAGTATTTT